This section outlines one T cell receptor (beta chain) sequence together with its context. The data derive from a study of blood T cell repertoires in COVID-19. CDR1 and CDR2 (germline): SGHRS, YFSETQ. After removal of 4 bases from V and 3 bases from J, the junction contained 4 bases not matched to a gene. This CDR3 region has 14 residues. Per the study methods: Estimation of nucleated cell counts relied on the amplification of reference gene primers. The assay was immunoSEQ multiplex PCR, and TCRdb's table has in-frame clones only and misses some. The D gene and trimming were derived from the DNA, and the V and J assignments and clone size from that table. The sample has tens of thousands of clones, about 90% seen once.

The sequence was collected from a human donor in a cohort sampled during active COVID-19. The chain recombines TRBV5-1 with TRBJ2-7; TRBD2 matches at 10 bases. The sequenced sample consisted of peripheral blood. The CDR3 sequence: CASSITSGVYEQYF. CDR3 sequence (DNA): TGCGCCAGCAGCATAACTAGCGGGGTCTACGAGCAGTACTTC.